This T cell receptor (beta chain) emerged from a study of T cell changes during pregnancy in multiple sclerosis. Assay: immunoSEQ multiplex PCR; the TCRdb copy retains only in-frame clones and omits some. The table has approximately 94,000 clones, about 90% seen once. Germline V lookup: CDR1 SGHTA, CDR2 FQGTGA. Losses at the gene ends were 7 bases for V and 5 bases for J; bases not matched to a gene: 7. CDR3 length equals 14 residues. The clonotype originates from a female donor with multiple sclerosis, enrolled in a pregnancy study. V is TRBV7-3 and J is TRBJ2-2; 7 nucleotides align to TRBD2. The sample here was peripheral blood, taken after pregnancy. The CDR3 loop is CASTRASGTGELFF. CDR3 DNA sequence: TGTGCCAGCACCAGAGCTAGCGGAACCGGGGAGCTGTTTTTT.